The rows below give T cell receptor beta chains drawn from one sample of a study of CD8 T cells in ankylosing spondylitis. MiXCR, applied by TCRdb to the 5' RACE reads, yields one record per CDR3 protein. Of 800,000 to 900,000 distinct CDR3 sequences in the sample, approximately 10% were seen once. The sample comprised blood, either unsorted or a sorted T cell fraction (not recorded which). The source of these receptors is a male donor with ankylosing spondylitis. The CDR3 runs from the conserved cysteine through the conserved F or W. D genes are given only for firm matches. The size field is filled for only some rows; it gives once, few, many or a size class.

clone size,D gene,J gene,CDR3 length,V gene,CDR3 protein,CDR3 DNA
many,NA,TRBJ1-1,13,TRBV7-9,CASSPRANTEAFF,TGTGCCAGCAGTCCTAGGGCGAACACTGAAGCTTTCTTT
NA,NA,TRBJ2-1,14,TRBV24-1,CATSDSRGLNEQFF,TGTGCCACCAGTGATTCGCGAGGGCTCAATGAGCAGTTCTTC
many,TRBD1,TRBJ2-7,14,TRBV27,CASRRQGSSYEQYF,TGTGCCAGCAGACGACAGGGGTCTTCCTACGAGCAGTACTTC
few,TRBD2,TRBJ2-7,17,TRBV10-3,CAISSPGATSGVYEQYF,TGTGCCATCAGTTCCCCCGGGGCGACTAGCGGAGTCTACGAGCAGTACTTC
NA,NA,TRBJ1-6,13,TRBV2,CASVPEENSPLHF,TGTGCCAGCGTTCCGGAGGAGAATTCACCCCTCCACTTT
few,TRBD2,TRBJ2-3,16,TRBV29-1,CSVVIGLAGVGDTQYF,TGCAGCGTGGTTATAGGACTAGCGGGAGTCGGAGATACGCAGTATTTT
many,NA,TRBJ2-7,12,TRBV5-1,CASSPGRDEQYF,TGCGCCAGCAGCCCGGGGCGAGACGAGCAGTACTTC
few,NA,TRBJ2-3,12,TRBV20-1,CSARQATDTQYF,TGCAGTGCCAGGCAGGCGACAGATACGCAGTATTTT
NA,NA,TRBJ1-2,17,TRBV5-1,CASSPGPPGRRPAGYTF,TGCGCCAGCAGCCCCGGCCCCCCAGGACGGAGGCCCGCGGGCTACACCTTC
many,NA,TRBJ2-7,16,TRBV7-2,CASSLRAGTVLIEQYF,NA
once,TRBD1,TRBJ1-2,14,TRBV6-5,CASSYPGGFGGYTF,TGTGCCAGCAGTTACCCAGGGGGCTTTGGTGGCTACACCTTC
NA,NA,TRBJ2-3,16,TRBV4-2,CASSQDSSTSSDTQYF,TGTGCCAGCAGCCAAGATTCATCAACGTCGTCAGATACGCAGTATTTT
NA,TRBD2,TRBJ2-1,15,TRBV20-1,CSASLRGAPYNEQFF,TGCAGTGCTAGTTTGCGGGGGGCCCCCTACAATGAGCAGTTCTTC
few,TRBD2,TRBJ2-1,14,TRBV20-1,CSASGLKTYNEQFF,TGCAGTGCTTCGGGACTAAAGACTTACAATGAGCAGTTCTTC
few,NA,TRBJ2-7,14,TRBV20-1,CSARKPRDFYEQYF,TGCAGTGCTAGAAAACCCCGGGACTTCTACGAGCAGTACTTC
few,NA,TRBJ1-1,14,TRBV7-2,CASSLWAFGTEAFF,TGTGCCAGCAGTCTATGGGCTTTCGGCACTGAAGCTTTCTTT
NA,NA,TRBJ1-1,15,TRBV4-1,CASSHGENVNTEAFF,TGCGCCAGCAGCCACGGAGAAAATGTGAACACTGAAGCTTTCTTT
few,TRBD1,TRBJ2-2,16,TRBV5-1,CASSLRTGGDTGELFF,TGCGCCAGCAGCTTGAGGACAGGGGGCGATACCGGGGAGCTGTTTTTT
many,TRBD2,TRBJ2-3,13,TRBV29-1,CSVRSGVGDTQYF,TGCAGCGTTCGTAGCGGGGTTGGGGATACGCAGTATTTT
NA,TRBD2,TRBJ2-7,14,TRBV20-1,CSAEGLAGDGEQYF,TGCAGTGCTGAAGGACTAGCGGGAGACGGCGAGCAGTACTTC
NA,TRBD2,TRBJ2-5,15,TRBV7-2,CASSQTSGGAETQYF,TGTGCCAGCAGCCAAACTAGCGGGGGAGCAGAGACCCAGTACTTC
few,NA,TRBJ2-1,12,TRBV7-9,CASSSVGTEQFF,TGTGCCAGCAGCTCCGTCGGTACTGAGCAGTTCTTC
few,NA,TRBJ1-4,16,TRBV5-1,CASSLAQVVGNEKLFF,TGCGCCAGCAGCTTGGCCCAGGTCGTCGGGAATGAAAAACTGTTTTTT